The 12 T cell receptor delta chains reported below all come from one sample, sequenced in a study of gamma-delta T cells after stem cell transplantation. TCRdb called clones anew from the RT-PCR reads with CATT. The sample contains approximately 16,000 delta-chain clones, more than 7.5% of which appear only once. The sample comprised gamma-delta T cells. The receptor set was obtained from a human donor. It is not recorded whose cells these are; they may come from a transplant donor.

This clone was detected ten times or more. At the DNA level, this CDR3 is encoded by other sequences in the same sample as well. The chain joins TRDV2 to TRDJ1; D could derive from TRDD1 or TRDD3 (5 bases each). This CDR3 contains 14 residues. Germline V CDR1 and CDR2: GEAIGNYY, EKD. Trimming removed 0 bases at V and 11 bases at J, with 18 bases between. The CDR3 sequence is CACDTVGIKGNLIF. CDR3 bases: TGTGCCTGTGACACCGTTGGGATCAAGGGAAATCTCATCTTT.

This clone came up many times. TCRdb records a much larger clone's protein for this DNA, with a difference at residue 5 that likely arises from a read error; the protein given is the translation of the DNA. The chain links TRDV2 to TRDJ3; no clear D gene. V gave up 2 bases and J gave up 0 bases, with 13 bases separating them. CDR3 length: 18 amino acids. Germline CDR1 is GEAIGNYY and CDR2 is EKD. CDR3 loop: CACDSSLSGSWDTRQMFF. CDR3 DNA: TGTGCCTGTGACAGTTCACTCTCCGGCTCCTGGGACACCCGACAGATGTTTTTC.

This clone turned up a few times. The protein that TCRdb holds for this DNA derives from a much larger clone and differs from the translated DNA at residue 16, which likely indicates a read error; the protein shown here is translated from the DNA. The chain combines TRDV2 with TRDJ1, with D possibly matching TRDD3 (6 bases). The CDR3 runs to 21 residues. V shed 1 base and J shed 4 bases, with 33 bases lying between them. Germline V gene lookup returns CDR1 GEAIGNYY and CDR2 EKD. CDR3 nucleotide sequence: TGTGCCTGTGACACTATACGCTCTTCCCGTCGTACTGGGCTGTACAACGATAAACTCATCTTT. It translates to CACDTIRSSRRTGLYNDKLIF.

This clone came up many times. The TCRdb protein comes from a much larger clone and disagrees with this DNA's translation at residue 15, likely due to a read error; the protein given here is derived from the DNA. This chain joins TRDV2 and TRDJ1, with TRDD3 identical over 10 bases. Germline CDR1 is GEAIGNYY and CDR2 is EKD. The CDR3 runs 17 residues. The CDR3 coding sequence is TGTGCCTGTGACCGACTGGGGGATGCGCTGTACACCGATAAACGCATCTTT. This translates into CACDRLGDALYTDKRIF.

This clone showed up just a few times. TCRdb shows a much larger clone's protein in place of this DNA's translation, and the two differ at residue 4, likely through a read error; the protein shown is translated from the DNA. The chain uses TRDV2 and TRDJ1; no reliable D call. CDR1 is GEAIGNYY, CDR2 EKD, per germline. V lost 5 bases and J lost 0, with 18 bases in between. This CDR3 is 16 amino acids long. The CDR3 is CACGPLTLRYTDKLIF. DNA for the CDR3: TGTGCCTGTGGCCCCCTTACGTTGCGGTACACCGATAAACTCATCTTT.

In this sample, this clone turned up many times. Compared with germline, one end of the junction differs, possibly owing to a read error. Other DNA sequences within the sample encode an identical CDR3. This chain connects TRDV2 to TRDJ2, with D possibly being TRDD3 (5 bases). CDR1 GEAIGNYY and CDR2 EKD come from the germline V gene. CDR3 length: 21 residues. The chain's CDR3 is CACDPVRILVDRGALTAQLFF. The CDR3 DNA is TGTGCCTGTGACCCGGTGCGGATCTTGGTGGATAGGGGAGCTTTGACCGCACAACTCTTCTTT.

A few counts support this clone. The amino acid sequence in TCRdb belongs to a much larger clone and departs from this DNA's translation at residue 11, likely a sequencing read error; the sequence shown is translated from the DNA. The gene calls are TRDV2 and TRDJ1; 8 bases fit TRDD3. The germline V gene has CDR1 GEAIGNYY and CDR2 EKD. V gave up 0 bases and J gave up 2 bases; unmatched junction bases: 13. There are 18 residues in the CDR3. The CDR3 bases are TGTGCCTGTGACACCCTAAAATTACTGGGGGTTACGACCGATAAACTCATCTTT. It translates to CACDTLKLLGVTTDKLIF.

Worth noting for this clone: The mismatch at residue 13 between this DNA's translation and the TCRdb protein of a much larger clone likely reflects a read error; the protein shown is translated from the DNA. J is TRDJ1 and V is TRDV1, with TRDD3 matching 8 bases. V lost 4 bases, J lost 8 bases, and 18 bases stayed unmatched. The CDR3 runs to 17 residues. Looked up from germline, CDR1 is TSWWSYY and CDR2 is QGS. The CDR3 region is CALGAPTRTGGIEKLIF. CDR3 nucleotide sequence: TGTGCTCTTGGGGCTCCTACCCGTACTGGGGGTATCGAAAAACTCATCTTT.

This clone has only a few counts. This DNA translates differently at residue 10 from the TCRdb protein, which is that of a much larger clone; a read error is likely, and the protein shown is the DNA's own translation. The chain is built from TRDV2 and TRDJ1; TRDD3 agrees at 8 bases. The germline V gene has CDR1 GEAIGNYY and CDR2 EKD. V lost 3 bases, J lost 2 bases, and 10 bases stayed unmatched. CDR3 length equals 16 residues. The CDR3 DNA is TGTGCCTGTGACCCACTACTGGGGGGGAATACCGATAAACTCATCTTT. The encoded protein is CACDPLLGGNTDKLIF.

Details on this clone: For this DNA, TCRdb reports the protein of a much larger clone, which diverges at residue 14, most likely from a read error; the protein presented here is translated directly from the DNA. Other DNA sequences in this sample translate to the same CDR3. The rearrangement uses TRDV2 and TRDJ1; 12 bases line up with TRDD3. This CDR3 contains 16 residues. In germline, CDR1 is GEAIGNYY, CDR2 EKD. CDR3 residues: CACDALLGDTPDKPIF. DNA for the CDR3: TGTGCCTGTGACGCCTTGCTGGGGGATACGCCCGATAAACCCATCTTT.

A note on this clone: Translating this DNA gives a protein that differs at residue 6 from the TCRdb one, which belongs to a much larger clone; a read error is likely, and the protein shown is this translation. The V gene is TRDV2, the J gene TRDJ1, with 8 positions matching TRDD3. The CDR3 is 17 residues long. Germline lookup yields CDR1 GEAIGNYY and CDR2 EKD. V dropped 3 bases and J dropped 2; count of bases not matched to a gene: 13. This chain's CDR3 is CACDARLGGRRTDKLIF. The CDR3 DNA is TGTGCCTGTGACGCCCGACTGGGGGGACGGCGGACCGATAAACTCATCTTT.

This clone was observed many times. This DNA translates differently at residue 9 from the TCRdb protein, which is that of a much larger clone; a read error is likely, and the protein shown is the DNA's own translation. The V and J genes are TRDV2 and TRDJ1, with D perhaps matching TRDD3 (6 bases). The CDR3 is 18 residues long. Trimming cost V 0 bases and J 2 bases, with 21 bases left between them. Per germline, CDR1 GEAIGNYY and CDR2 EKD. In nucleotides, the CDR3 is TGTGCCTGTGACACCGTTGGGGGTCTCCCCTATGGGACCGATAAACTCATCTTT. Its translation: CACDTVGGLPYGTDKLIF.